This T cell receptor beta chain was identified in a study of OX40 agonist ivuxolimab in advanced cancers. Generated by immunoSEQ multiplex PCR, the TCRdb table keeps only in-frame clones and is missing some. The sample records nearly 70,000 clones, roughly 88% being singletons. The CDR3 totals 18 residues. The germline gives CDR1 SQVTM, CDR2 ANQGSEA. V shed 1 base, J shed 4 bases, and the junction held 13 bases outside the gene matches. This chain uses TRBV29-1 with TRBJ1-2; 12 nucleotides agree with TRBD1. The sequenced sample was CD4+ or CD8+ T cells sorted from blood, obtained in a trial of the OX40 agonist ivuxolimab. This TCR was sampled from an adult with an advanced solid tumor such as melanoma, head and neck, liver or kidney cancer. The CDR3 nucleotides read TGCAGCGTTGAAGGGGACAGGGGGCGCCGGGGGAGAGTCTATGGCTACACCTTC. Its translation is CSVEGDRGRRGRVYGYTF. The full variable domain, completed using reference TRBV29-1 and TRBJ1-2, is SAVISQKPSRDICQRGTSLTIQCQVDSQVTMMFWYRQQPGQSLTLIATANQGSEATYESGFVIDKFPISRPNLTFSTLTVSNMSPEDSSIYLCSVEGDRGRRGRVYGYTFGSGTRLTVV.